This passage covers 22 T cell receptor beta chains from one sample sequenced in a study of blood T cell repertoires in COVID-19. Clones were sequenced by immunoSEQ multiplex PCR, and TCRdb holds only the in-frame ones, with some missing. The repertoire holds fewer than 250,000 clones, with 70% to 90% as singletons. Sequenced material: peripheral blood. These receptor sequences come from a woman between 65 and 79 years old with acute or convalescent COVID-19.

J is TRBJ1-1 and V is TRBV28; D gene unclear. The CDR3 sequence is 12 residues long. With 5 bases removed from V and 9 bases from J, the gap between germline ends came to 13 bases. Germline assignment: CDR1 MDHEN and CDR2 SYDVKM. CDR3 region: CASSPLGRQAFF. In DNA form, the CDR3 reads TGTGCCAGCAGTCCCTTGGGGAGGCAAGCTTTCTTT. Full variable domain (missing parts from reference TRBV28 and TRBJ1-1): DVKVTQSSRYLVKRTGEKVFLECVQDMDHENMFWYRQDPGLGLRLIYFSYDVKMKEKGDIPEGYSVSREKKERFSLILESASTNQTSMYLCASSPLGRQAFFGQGTRLTVV.

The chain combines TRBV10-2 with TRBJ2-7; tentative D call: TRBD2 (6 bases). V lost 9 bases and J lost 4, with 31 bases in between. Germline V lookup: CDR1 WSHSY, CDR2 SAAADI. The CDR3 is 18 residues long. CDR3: CASTGTRGLHGTLYEQYF. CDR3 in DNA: TGCGCCAGTACGGGAACACGGGGACTCCACGGTACTCTATACGAGCAGTACTTC.

The CDR3 coding sequence is TGTGCTTCTCGGAGGCCGGGGGACATTCAGTACTTC. Its protein product is CASRRPGDIQYF. The genes are TRBV2 and TRBJ2-4, with D perhaps matching TRBD2 (6 bases). CDR1 SNHLY and CDR2 FYNNEI come from the germline V gene. The CDR3 totals 12 residues. Filled out from reference TRBV2 and TRBJ2-4, the complete variable domain reads EPEVTQTPSHQVTQMGQEVILRCVPISNHLYFYWYRQILGQKVEFLVSFYNNEISEKSEIFDDQFSVERPDGSNFTLKIRSTKLEDSAMYFCASRRPGDIQYFGAGTRLSVL.

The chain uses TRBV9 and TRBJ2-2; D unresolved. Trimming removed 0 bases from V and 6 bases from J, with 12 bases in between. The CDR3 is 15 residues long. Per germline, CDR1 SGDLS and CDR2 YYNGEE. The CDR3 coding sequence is TGTGCCAGCAGCGTAGGCCGGGTGGCAGCCGGGGAGCTGTTTTTT. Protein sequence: CASSVGRVAAGELFF. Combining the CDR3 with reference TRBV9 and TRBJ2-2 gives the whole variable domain DSGVTQTPKHLITATGQRVTLRCSPRSGDLSVYWYQQSLDQGLQFLIQYYNGEERAKGNILERFSAQQFPDLHSELNLSSLELGDSALYFCASSVGRVAAGELFFGEGSRLTVL.

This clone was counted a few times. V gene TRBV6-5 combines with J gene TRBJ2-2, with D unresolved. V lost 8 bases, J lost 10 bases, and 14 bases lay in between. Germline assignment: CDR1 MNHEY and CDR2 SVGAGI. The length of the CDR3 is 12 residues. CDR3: CASGLVSAELFF. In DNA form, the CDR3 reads TGTGCCAGCGGGCTGGTGTCCGCGGAGCTGTTTTTT.

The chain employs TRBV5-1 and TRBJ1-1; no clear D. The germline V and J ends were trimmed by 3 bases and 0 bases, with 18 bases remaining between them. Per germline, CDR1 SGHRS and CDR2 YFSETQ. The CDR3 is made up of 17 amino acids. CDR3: CASSSRRREDVNTEAFF. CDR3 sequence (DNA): TGCGCCAGCAGCTCACGGAGGAGGGAGGACGTGAACACTGAAGCTTTCTTT.

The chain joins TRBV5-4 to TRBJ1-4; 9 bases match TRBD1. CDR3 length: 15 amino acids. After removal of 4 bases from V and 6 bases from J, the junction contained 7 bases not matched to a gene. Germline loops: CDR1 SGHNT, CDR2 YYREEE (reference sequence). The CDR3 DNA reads TGTGCCAGCAGCCCCCCAGGGACAGGGTATGAAAAACTGTTTTTT. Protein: CASSPPGTGYEKLFF.

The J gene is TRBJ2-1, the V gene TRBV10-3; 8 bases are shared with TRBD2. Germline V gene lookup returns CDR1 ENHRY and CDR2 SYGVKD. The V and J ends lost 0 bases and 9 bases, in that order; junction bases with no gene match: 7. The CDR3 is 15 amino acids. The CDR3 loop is CAISESGTSFSEQFF. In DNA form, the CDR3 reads TGTGCCATCAGTGAGTCAGGGACTAGTTTCAGTGAGCAGTTCTTC.

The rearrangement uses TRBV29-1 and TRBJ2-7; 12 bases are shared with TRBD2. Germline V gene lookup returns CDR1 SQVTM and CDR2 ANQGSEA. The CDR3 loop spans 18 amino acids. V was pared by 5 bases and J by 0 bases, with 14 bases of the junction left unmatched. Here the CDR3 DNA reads TGCAGCGTTCTGTTACTAGCGGGGGGCCGAAACCCCTCCTACGAGCAGTACTTC. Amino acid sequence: CSVLLLAGGRNPSYEQYF.

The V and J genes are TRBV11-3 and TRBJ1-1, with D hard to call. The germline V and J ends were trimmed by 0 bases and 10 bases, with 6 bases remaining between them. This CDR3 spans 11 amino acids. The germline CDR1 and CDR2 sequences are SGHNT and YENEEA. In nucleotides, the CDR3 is TGTGCCAGCAGCTTAGATCGGGGAGCTTTCTTT. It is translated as CASSLDRGAFF.

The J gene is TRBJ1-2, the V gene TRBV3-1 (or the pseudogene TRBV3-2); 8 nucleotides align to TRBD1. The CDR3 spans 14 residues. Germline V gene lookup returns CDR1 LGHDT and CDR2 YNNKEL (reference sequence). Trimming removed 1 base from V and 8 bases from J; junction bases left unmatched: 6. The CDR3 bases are TGTGCCAGCAGCCAAGCGGGCAGGGGGCCGGGCTACACCTTC. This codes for CASSQAGRGPGYTF.

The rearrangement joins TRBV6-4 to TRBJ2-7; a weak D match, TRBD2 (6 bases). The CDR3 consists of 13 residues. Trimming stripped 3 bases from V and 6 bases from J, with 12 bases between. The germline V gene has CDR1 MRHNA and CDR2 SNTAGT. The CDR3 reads CASSEKLATEQYF. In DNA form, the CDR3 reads TGTGCCAGCAGTGAAAAACTAGCCACCGAGCAGTACTTC.

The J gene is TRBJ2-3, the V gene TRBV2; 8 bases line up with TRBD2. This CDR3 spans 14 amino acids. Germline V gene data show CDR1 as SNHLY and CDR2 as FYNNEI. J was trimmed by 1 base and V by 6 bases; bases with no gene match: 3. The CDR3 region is CASSETSGTDTQYF. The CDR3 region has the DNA TGTGCCAGCAGCGAGACTAGCGGCACAGATACGCAGTATTTT. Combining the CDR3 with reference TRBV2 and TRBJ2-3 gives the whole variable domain EPEVTQTPSHQVTQMGQEVILRCVPISNHLYFYWYRQILGQKVEFLVSFYNNEISEKSEIFDDQFSVERPDGSNFTLKIRSTKLEDSAMYFCASSETSGTDTQYFGPGTRLTVL.

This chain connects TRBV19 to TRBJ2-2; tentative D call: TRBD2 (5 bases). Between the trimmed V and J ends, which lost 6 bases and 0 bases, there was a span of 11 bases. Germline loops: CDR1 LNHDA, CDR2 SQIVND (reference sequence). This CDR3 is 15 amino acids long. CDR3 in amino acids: CASRQRGSNTGELFF. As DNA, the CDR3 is TGTGCCAGTAGGCAACGAGGGTCGAACACCGGGGAGCTGTTTTTT. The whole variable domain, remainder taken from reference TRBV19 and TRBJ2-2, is DGGITQSPKYLFRKEGQNVTLSCEQNLNHDAMYWYRQDPGQGLRLIYYSQIVNDFQKGDIAEGYSVSREKKESFPLTVTSAQKNPTAFYLCASRQRGSNTGELFFGEGSRLTVL.

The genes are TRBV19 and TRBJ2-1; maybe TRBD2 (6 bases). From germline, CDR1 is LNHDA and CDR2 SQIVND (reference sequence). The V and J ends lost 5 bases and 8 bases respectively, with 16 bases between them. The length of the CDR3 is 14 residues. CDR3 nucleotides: TGTGCCAGTAGTCCAAGGACTGGGAGGTATGAGCAGTTCTTC. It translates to CASSPRTGRYEQFF. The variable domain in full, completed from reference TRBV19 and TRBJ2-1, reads DGGITQSPKYLFRKEGQNVTLSCEQNLNHDAMYWYRQDPGQGLRLIYYSQIVNDFQKGDIAEGYSVSREKKESFPLTVTSAQKNPTAFYLCASSPRTGRYEQFFGPGTRLTVL.

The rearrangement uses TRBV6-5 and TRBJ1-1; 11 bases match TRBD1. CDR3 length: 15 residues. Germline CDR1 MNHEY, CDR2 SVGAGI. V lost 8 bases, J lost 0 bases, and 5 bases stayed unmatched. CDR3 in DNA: TGTGCCAGCCGGGACAGGGGGAGGTTGAACACTGAAGCTTTCTTT. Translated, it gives CASRDRGRLNTEAFF.

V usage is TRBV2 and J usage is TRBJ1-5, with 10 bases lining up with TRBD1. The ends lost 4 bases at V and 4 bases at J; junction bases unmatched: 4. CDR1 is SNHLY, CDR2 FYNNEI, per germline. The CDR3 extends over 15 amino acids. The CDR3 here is CASSAGTGVNQPQHF. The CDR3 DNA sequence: TGTGCCAGCAGTGCGGGGACAGGGGTTAATCAGCCCCAGCATTTT.

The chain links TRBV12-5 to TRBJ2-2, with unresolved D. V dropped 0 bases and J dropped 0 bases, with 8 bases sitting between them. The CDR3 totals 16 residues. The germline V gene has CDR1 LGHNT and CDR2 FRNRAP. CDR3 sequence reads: CASGLVVRANTGELFF. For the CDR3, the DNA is TGTGCTAGTGGTTTGGTAGTCCGGGCGAACACCGGGGAGCTGTTTTTT.

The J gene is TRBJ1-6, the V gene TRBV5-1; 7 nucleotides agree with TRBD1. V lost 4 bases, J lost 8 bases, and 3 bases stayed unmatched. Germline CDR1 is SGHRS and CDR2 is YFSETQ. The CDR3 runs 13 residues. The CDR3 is CASSGTDDSPLHF. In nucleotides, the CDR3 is TGCGCCAGCAGCGGGACAGATGATTCACCCCTCCACTTT.

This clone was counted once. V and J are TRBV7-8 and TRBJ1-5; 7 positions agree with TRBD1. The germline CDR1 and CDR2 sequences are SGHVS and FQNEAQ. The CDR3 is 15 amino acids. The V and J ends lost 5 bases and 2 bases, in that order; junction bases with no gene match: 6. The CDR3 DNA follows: TGTGCCAGCAGCGCCCAGGGGGTAGGCAATCAGCCCCAGCATTTT. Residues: CASSAQGVGNQPQHF.

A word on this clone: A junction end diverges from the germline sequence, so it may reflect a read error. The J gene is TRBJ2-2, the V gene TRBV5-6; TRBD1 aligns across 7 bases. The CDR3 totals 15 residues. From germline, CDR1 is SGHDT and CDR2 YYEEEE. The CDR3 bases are TGTGCCAGCAGTTTGGTAGGGACAGTCACCGGGGAGCTGTTTTTT. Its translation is CASSLVGTVTGELFF.

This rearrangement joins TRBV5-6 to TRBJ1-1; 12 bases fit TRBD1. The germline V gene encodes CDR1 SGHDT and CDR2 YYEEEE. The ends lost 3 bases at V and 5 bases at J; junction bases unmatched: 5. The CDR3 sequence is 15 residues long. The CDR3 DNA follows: TGTGCCAGCAGCTGGGGACAGGGGGCGCAGACTGAAGCTTTCTTT. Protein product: CASSWGQGAQTEAFF.